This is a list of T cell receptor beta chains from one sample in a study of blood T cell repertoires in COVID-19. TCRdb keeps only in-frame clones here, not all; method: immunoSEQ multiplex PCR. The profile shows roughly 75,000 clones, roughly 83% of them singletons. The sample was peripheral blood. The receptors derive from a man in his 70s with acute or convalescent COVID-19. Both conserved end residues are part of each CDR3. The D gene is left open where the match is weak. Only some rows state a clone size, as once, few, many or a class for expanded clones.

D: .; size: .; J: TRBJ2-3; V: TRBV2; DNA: TGTGCCAGCAGCGTCGGCGGAGGGCGGACAGATACGCAGTATTTT; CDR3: CASSVGGGRTDTQYF
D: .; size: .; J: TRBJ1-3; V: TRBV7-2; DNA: TGTGCCAGCAGCTTCCTAGGGGCCTCTGGAAACACCATATATTTT; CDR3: CASSFLGASGNTIYF
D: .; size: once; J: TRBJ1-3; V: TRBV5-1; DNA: TGCGCCAGCAGCTTGGAGGGACACCTTGGAAACACCATATATTTT; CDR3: CASSLEGHLGNTIYF
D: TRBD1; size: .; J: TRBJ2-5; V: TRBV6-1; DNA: TGTGCCAGCAGCCTAGGACAGGGGCAAGAGACCCAGTACTTC; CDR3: CASSLGQGQETQYF
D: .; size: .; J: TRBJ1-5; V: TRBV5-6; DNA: TGTGCCAGTCCCCCCGGAGCGATTAGCAATCAGCCCCAGCATTTT; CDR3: CASPPGAISNQPQHF
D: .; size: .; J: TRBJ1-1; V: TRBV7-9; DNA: TGTGCCAGCAGCTTTTGGGCTTCCCCGACGACCACTGAAGCTTTCTTT; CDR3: CASSFWASPTTTEAFF
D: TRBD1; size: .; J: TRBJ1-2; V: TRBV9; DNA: TGTGCCAGCAGCGCGGGGGGACAGGATGGCTACACCTTC; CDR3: CASSAGGQDGYTF
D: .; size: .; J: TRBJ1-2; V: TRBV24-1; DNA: TGTGCCACCAGTGATTTCGGGATTAACTATGGCTACACCTTC; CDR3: CATSDFGINYGYTF
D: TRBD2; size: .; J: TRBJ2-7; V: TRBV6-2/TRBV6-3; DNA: TGTGCCAGCAGTTCATCTAGCGGGAGCTACTACTACGAGCAGTACTTC; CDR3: CASSSSSGSYYYEQYF
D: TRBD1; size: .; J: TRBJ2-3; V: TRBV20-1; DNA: TGCAGTGGTACTGACAGGGGACAGGGGGATACGCAGTATTTT; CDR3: CSGTDRGQGDTQYF
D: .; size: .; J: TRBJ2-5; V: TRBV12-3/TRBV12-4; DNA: TGTGCCAGCAGCCCACCGGGTCAAGAGACCCAGTACTTC; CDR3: CASSPPGQETQYF
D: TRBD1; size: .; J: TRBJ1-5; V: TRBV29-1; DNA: TGCAGCGCAAGGGACAGGGAGAATCAGCCCCAGCATTTT; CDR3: CSARDRENQPQHF
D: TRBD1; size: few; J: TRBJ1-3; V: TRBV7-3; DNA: TGTGCCAGCAGCTTAATCGCAGGGGGTTCTGGAAACACCATATATTTT; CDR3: CASSLIAGGSGNTIYF
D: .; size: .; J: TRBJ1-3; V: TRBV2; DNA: TGTGCCAGCAGTGAACCGCGCTCTGGAAACACCATATATTTT; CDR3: CASSEPRSGNTIYF
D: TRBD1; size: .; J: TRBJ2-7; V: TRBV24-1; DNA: TGTGCCACCAGTGAATTAGGACAGGTCTCCTACGAGCAGTACTTC; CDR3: CATSELGQVSYEQYF
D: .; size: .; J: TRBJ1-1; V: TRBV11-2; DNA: TGTGCCAGCAGCTATCTGGGACACCTGAACACTGAAGCTTTCTTT; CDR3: CASSYLGHLNTEAFF
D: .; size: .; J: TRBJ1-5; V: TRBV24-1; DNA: TGTGCCACCAGTGATTTCCCGCCCGAGGGTCAGCCCCAGCATTTT; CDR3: CATSDFPPEGQPQHF
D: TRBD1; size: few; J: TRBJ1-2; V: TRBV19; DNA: TGTGCCAGTAGTATAATAATGAGGACTTGGACAGGGAGCCACTATGGCTACACCTTC; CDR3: CASSIIMRTWTGSHYGYTF
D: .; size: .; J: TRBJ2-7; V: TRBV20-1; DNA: TGCAGTGCTAGTTACCACAAAACCCCCTCCTACGAGCAGTACTTC; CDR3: CSASYHKTPSYEQYF
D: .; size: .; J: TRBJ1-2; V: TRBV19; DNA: TGTGCCAGTAGTATCCGAACGGTCTATGGCTACACCTTC; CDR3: CASSIRTVYGYTF
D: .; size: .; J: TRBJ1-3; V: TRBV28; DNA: TGTGCCAGCAGCGTGGGGGGACGGAGCTCTGGAAACACCATATATTTT; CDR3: CASSVGGRSSGNTIYF
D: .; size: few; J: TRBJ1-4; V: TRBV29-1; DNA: TGCAGCGTTGAAATTGCAGGGGCTGAAAAACTGTTTTTT; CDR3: CSVEIAGAEKLFF
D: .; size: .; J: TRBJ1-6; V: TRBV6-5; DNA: TGTGCCAGCAGTTACTCGTCCCGGGTCTATAATTCACCCCTCCACTTT; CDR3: CASSYSSRVYNSPLHF
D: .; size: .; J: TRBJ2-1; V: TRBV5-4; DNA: TGTGCCAGCAGCTTGGACGGGAGCCGCTCCTACAATGAGCAGTTCTTC; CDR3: CASSLDGSRSYNEQFF
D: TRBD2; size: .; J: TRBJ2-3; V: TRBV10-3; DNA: TGTGCCATCAGTGAGGCTAGCGGGATGGGAGATACGCAGTATTTT; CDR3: CAISEASGMGDTQYF
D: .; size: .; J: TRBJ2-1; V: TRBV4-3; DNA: TGCGCCAGCAGCCAAGATTATCCGGCTAGGGGGAGCTATGAGCAGTTCTTC; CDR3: CASSQDYPARGSYEQFF
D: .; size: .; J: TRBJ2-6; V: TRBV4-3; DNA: TGCGCCAGCAGCCAAGATGAGGGCACTGGGGCCAACGTCCTGACTTTC; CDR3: CASSQDEGTGANVLTF
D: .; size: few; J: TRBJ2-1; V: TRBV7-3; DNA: TGTGCCAGCAGCCAAACCCATAGCGGAAAAAATGAGCAGTTCTTC; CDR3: CASSQTHSGKNEQFF